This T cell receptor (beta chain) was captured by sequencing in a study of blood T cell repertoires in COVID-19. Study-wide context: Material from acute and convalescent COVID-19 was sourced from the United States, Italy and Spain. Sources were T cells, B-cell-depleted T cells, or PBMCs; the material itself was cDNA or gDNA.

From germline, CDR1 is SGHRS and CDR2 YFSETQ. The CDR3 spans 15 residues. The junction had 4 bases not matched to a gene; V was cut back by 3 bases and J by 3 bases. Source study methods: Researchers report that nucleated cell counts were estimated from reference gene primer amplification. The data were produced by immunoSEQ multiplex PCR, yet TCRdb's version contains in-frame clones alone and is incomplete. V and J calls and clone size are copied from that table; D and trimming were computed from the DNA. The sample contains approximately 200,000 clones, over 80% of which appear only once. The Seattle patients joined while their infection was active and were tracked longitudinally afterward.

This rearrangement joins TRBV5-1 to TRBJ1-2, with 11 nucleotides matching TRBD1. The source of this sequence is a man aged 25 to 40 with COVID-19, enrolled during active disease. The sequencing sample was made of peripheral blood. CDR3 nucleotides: TGCGCCAGCAGCTCACAGGGACAGGGGGACTATGGCTACACCTTC. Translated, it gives CASSSQGQGDYGYTF. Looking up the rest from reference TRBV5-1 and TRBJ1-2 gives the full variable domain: KAGVTQTPRYLIKTRGQQVTLSCSPISGHRSVSWYQQTPGQGLQFLFEYFSETQRNKGNFPGRFSGRQFSNSRSEMNVSTLELGDSALYLCASSSQGQGDYGYTFGSGTRLTVV.